This T cell receptor (beta chain) was profiled in a study of post-analysis software for immune sequencing data. Study-wide results and limits: Patients had higher frequencies than controls of a few TRBV segments, including TRBV5-6, TRBV5-1 and TRBV20-1.

This clonotype was counted ten times or more. Its antigen remains unidentified. Each TCR beta cDNA library carried unique molecular identifiers. Via MiXCR, TCRdb re-called the PCR reads, giving one row per CDR3 protein. Here the sample spans about 260,000 distinct CDR3 sequences, 36% being singletons. The CDR3 runs to 15 residues. Germline CDR1 SGHRS, CDR2 YFSETQ. V dropped 4 bases and J dropped 2; count of bases not matched to a gene: 5. Material: blood. The gene calls are TRBV5-1 and TRBJ1-2, with 10 bases identical to TRBD1. This TCR derives from a girl aged 10 to 17 with multiple sclerosis. CDR3 sequence (DNA): TGCGCCAGCAGCCTGGGACAGGGGAGCAACTATGGCTACACCTTC. It translates to CASSLGQGSNYGYTF.